Following are 29 T cell receptor beta chains from one sample sequenced in a study of shared clonotypes between healthy human individuals. Measured with immunoSEQ multiplex PCR; TCRdb has only the in-frame clones, and not every one. The sample contains some 800,000 clones, approximately 92% of which appear only once. Naive-designated CD8 cells lacked CD45RO, were positively enriched for CCR7, and omitted terminally differentiated effector memory CD45RA+ cells. The sequencing input was naive CD8+ T cells sorted from blood. These receptors were obtained from a man aged 30 to 45 in good health.

The gene calls are TRBV27 and TRBJ2-3, with 13 nucleotides matching TRBD2. Germline lookup yields CDR1 MNHEY and CDR2 SMNVEV (reference sequence). J lost 3 bases, V lost 7 bases, and 10 bases had no gene match. The length of the CDR3 is 17 residues. The CDR3, as DNA: TGTGCCAGCACCGACAGGGGGACTAGCGGGATTACAGATACGCAGTATTTT. This encodes CASTDRGTSGITDTQYF.

This clone was seen a handful of times. Other DNA sequences in this specimen translate into the identical CDR3. The chain recombines TRBV28 with TRBJ2-7; D may be TRBD1 (5 bases). V dropped 3 bases and J dropped 2 bases, with 8 bases sitting between them. This CDR3 spans 13 amino acids. Germline-derived CDR1 and CDR2 are MDHEN and SYDVKM. CDR3 loop: CASSFQGAYEQYF. CDR3 in DNA: TGTGCCAGCAGTTTTCAGGGCGCCTACGAGCAGTACTTC.

The V and J genes are TRBV11-2 and TRBJ2-1, with 11 bases identical to TRBD2. V gave up 5 bases and J gave up 5 bases; unmatched junction bases: 8. Germline V gene data show CDR1 as SGHAT and CDR2 as FQNNGV. The CDR3 runs to 16 residues. DNA of the CDR3: TGTGCCAGCAGCCCGGTAGCGGGAGGGATCCACAATGAGCAGTTCTTC. Translating it yields CASSPVAGGIHNEQFF. Variable domain in full (rest from reference TRBV11-2 and TRBJ2-1): EAGVAQSPRYKIIEKRQSVAFWCNPISGHATLYWYQQILGQGPKLLIQFQNNGVVDDSQLPKDRFSAERLKGVDSTLKIQPAKLEDSAVYLCASSPVAGGIHNEQFFGPGTRLTVL.

This rearrangement joins TRBV14 to TRBJ2-1, with a possible D match to TRBD2 (6 bases). The CDR3 loop spans 15 amino acids. Germline CDR1 reads SGHDN; CDR2 reads FVKESK. V was pared by 4 bases and J by 3 bases, with 13 bases between. The CDR3: CASSPLGGDYNEQFF. DNA for the CDR3: TGTGCCAGCAGCCCTCTCGGGGGAGACTACAATGAGCAGTTCTTC.

The rearrangement uses TRBV10-3 and TRBJ2-3; D might be TRBD2 (5 bases). Germline V CDR1 and CDR2: ENHRY, SYGVKD. V lost 10 bases to trimming and J lost 4 bases, with 18 bases between them. CDR3 length: 14 residues. In nucleotides, the CDR3 is TGTGCCACCTGCCCCTCGGGAAACCCAGATACGCAGTATTTT. This encodes CATCPSGNPDTQYF.

The chain has TRBV5-6 and TRBJ2-7, with 8 bases identical to TRBD2. V shed 4 bases, J shed 7 bases, and the junction held 13 bases outside the gene matches. The CDR3 contains 15 residues. Germline loops: CDR1 SGHDT, CDR2 YYEEEE. CDR3 protein: CASSTIGREVSEQYF. CDR3 nucleotides: TGTGCCAGCAGCACCATTGGGCGGGAGGTGAGTGAGCAGTACTTC. The variable domain in full, completed from reference TRBV5-6 and TRBJ2-7, reads DAGVTQSPTHLIKTRGQQVTLRCSPKSGHDTVSWYQQALGQGPQFIFQYYEEEERQRGNFPDRFSGHQFPNYSSELNVNALLLGDSALYLCASSTIGREVSEQYFGPGTRLTVT.

The V gene is TRBV9, the J gene TRBJ2-3; D is ambiguous. This CDR3 spans 15 amino acids. The germline V gene encodes CDR1 SGDLS and CDR2 YYNGEE. V was cut by 0 bases and J by 6 bases, with 14 bases left in between. The CDR3 DNA is TGTGCCAGCAGCGTAGAGGGCAGGAGCTTTGATACGCAGTATTTT. The encoded protein is CASSVEGRSFDTQYF.

The rearrangement uses TRBV2 and TRBJ2-1; 9 nucleotides match TRBD1. Unmatched junction bases numbered 4, after V lost 5 bases and J lost 5 bases. The CDR3 is made up of 14 amino acids. Germline V gene sequence: CDR1 SNHLY, CDR2 FYNNEI. CDR3 loop: CASSRTGANNEQFF. The CDR3 bases are TGTGCCAGCAGTAGGACAGGGGCGAACAATGAGCAGTTCTTC.

The chain is built from TRBV11-2 and TRBJ1-1; the D is unclear. V lost 5 bases and J 10 bases, leaving 11 bases between the germline ends. The CDR3 is 11 residues long. The germline gives CDR1 SGHAT, CDR2 FQNNGV. The CDR3 loop reads CASSQTLRAFF. The CDR3 DNA follows: TGTGCCAGCAGCCAGACGTTAAGAGCTTTCTTT.

The chain uses TRBV19 and TRBJ1-5; tentative D call: TRBD1 (6 bases). This CDR3 is 14 amino acids long. Germline CDR1 is LNHDA and CDR2 is SQIVND (reference sequence). V lost 6 bases and J lost 6, with 15 bases in between. The CDR3 protein is CASSPKGVGQPQHF. The CDR3 coding sequence is TGTGCCAGTAGCCCGAAGGGGGTAGGTCAGCCCCAGCATTTT. Based on the CDR3 plus reference TRBV19 and TRBJ1-5, the full variable domain is DGGITQSPKYLFRKEGQNVTLSCEQNLNHDAMYWYRQDPGQGLRLIYYSQIVNDFQKGDIAEGYSVSREKKESFPLTVTSAQKNPTAFYLCASSPKGVGQPQHFGDGTRLSIL.

Concerning this clone: Other DNA sequences of this sample code for an identical CDR3. The rearrangement links TRBV19 to TRBJ1-1; the D is unclear. Trimming pared 3 bases from V and 3 bases from J, leaving 5 bases between. CDR3 size: 12 residues. Germline assignment: CDR1 LNHDA and CDR2 SQIVND (reference sequence). The CDR3: CASSMGYTEAFF. CDR3 DNA sequence: TGTGCCAGTAGTATGGGTTACACTGAAGCTTTCTTT. The full variable domain, rest sourced from reference TRBV19 and TRBJ1-1, is DGGITQSPKYLFRKEGQNVTLSCEQNLNHDAMYWYRQDPGQGLRLIYYSQIVNDFQKGDIAEGYSVSREKKESFPLTVTSAQKNPTAFYLCASSMGYTEAFFGQGTRLTVV.

The J gene is TRBJ2-5, the V gene TRBV12-2; the listed D gene, TRBD2, was not tested against the DNA. TRBV12-2 is recorded as a pseudogene. The CDR3 contains 18 residues. The DNA of the CDR3 is TGTGCAAGTCGCTTAGCGGCTAGCGGGAGGGCATCCCAAGAGACCCAGTACTTC. Its protein product is CASRLAASGRASQETQYF.

The gene calls are TRBV4-1 and TRBJ2-1, with D perhaps matching TRBD2 (5 bases). Germline assignment: CDR1 MGHRA and CDR2 YSYEKL. Trimming cost V 2 bases and J 5 bases, with 16 bases left between them. The CDR3 loop spans 16 amino acids. The CDR3 is CASSQTPERQDNEQFF. The CDR3 DNA reads as TGCGCCAGCAGCCAAACCCCCGAGCGGCAAGACAATGAGCAGTTCTTC.

The gene calls are TRBV7-9 and TRBJ2-2; D unresolved. CDR1 and CDR2 (germline): SEHNR, FQNEAQ (reference sequence). CDR3 length: 15 amino acids. V dropped 0 bases and J dropped 4 bases, with 9 bases sitting between them. CDR3 nucleotides: TGTGCCAGCAGCTTAGCGCACTTAAGCACCGGGGAGCTGTTTTTT. This encodes CASSLAHLSTGELFF.

This clone has a single count. The rearrangement uses TRBV7-8 and TRBJ2-7; D might be TRBD2 (5 bases). V lost 5 bases and J 0 bases, leaving 14 bases between the germline ends. The CDR3 totals 15 residues. Germline lookup yields CDR1 SGHVS and CDR2 FQNEAQ. The CDR3 region is CASSQAVGSSYEQYF. Written as DNA, the CDR3 is TGTGCCAGCAGCCAAGCGGTCGGAAGCTCCTACGAGCAGTACTTC.

The chain combines TRBV29-1 with TRBJ2-2; D call uncertain. Trimming pared 0 bases from V and 6 bases from J, leaving 8 bases between. Germline V CDR1 and CDR2: SQVTM, ANQGSEA. The CDR3 length is 13 residues. The CDR3 here is CSVEDGEAGELFF. DNA for the CDR3: TGCAGCGTTGAAGACGGCGAGGCCGGGGAGCTGTTTTTT.

The gene calls are TRBV14 and TRBJ2-1, with TRBD2 matching over 10 bases. V was pared by 4 bases and J by 5 bases, with 11 bases of the junction left unmatched. The CDR3 length is 17 residues. Germline V CDR1 and CDR2: SGHDN, FVKESK. CDR3 nucleotide sequence: TGTGCCAGCAGCCCTTGGCAGCGGGAGGGCCCGGACAATGAGCAGTTCTTC. Translation: CASSPWQREGPDNEQFF.

In its sample, this clone was seen a few times. The chain carries TRBV10-2 and TRBJ2-1, with 9 bases fitting TRBD2. CDR1 and CDR2 from the germline V gene are WSHSY and SAAADI. The CDR3 is 16 amino acids. Trimming cost V 3 bases and J 0 bases; bases outside gene matches: 3. The CDR3 spells CASSEGGRASYNEQFF. Written as DNA, the CDR3 is TGCGCCAGCAGTGAAGGCGGGAGGGCCTCCTACAATGAGCAGTTCTTC.

The rearrangement uses TRBV7-2 and TRBJ2-1; D is undetermined. The germline V gene has CDR1 SGHTA and CDR2 FQGNSA. The CDR3 runs to 15 residues. Trimming removed 2 bases from V and 0 bases from J, with 8 bases in between. The CDR3 region is CASSLSQSSYNEQFF. The DNA of the CDR3 is TGTGCCAGCAGCTTAAGCCAGAGCTCCTACAATGAGCAGTTCTTC.

This clone was counted once. The J gene is TRBJ2-1, the V gene TRBV9; weak D call: TRBD1 (6 bases). The CDR3 runs 14 residues. V lost 3 bases, J lost 5 bases, and 12 bases lay in between. The germline V gene encodes CDR1 SGDLS and CDR2 YYNGEE. This CDR3 is CASSDRDNHNEQFF. The CDR3 DNA is TGTGCCAGCAGCGACCGGGACAACCACAATGAGCAGTTCTTC.

V usage is TRBV27 and J usage is TRBJ1-1; 9 bases align to TRBD1. The CDR3 is 15 amino acids. CDR1 and CDR2 from the germline V gene are MNHEY and SMNVEV (reference sequence). V lost 4 bases to trimming and J lost 7 bases; unmatched junction nucleotides: 10. The CDR3 region is CASSSHPGQGIEAFF. DNA for the CDR3: TGTGCCAGCAGTTCCCATCCGGGACAGGGTATTGAAGCTTTCTTT.

This chain uses TRBV5-5 with TRBJ2-1; D gene uncertain. V lost 2 bases and J lost 9, with 3 bases in between. The CDR3 sequence is 10 residues long. Looked up from germline, CDR1 is SGHKS and CDR2 is YYEKEE (reference sequence). The CDR3 here is CASSLVEQFF. The CDR3 nucleotides are TGTGCCAGCAGCTTAGTTGAGCAGTTCTTC.

The genes are TRBV7-9 and TRBJ2-7; 10 nucleotides line up with TRBD1. CDR3 length: 14 amino acids. The V segment lost 5 bases and the J segment 6 bases; nucleotides outside the gene matches: 7. In germline, CDR1 is SEHNR, CDR2 FQNEAQ (reference sequence). The CDR3 DNA follows: TGTGCCAGCAGCGGGGGACAGGGGCTGCCCGAGCAGTACTTC. Translating gives CASSGGQGLPEQYF. The whole variable domain, remainder taken from reference TRBV7-9 and TRBJ2-7, is DTGVSQNPRHKITKRGQNVTFRCDPISEHNRLYWYRQTLGQGPEFLTYFQNEAQLEKSRLLSDRFSAERPKGSFSTLEIQRTEQGDSAMYLCASSGGQGLPEQYFGPGTRLTVT.

V and J are TRBV4-3 and TRBJ2-3, with TRBD2 identical over 7 bases. The CDR3 extends over 15 amino acids. Germline CDR1 is LGHNA and CDR2 is YSLEER. V lost 0 bases and J lost 5; bases outside the gene matches: 5. CDR3: CASSQDRASGDTQYF. The CDR3 DNA is TGCGCCAGCAGCCAAGATCGGGCTAGCGGAGATACGCAGTATTTT.

In this sample, this clone turned up a few times. CDR3 DNA: TGTGCCAGCAGTTTAACCACTAGCGGGACATCCTACAATGAGCAGTTCTTC. It yields the protein CASSLTTSGTSYNEQFF. The rearrangement joins TRBV27 to TRBJ2-1, with 10 bases identical to TRBD2. Trimming cost V 2 bases and J 1 base; bases outside gene matches: 5. This CDR3 is built from 17 residues. Germline V gives CDR1 MNHEY, CDR2 SMNVEV (reference sequence).

Only one count was recorded for this clone. This chain uses TRBV4-3 with TRBJ1-5; D is unresolved. Trimming took off 2 bases at V and 7 bases at J, with 9 bases between the two ends. This CDR3 contains 13 residues. Germline-derived CDR1 and CDR2 are LGHNA and YSLEER. CDR3 amino acids: CASSQFPHQPQHF. Written as DNA, the CDR3 is TGCGCCAGCAGCCAATTTCCGCACCAGCCCCAGCATTTT.

With respect to this clone: This likely stems from a read error, as it lies one base from a far larger clone. This same CDR3 is encoded by further DNA sequences in the sample. This sequence joins TRBV28 and TRBJ2-7, with TRBD2 matching 7 bases. CDR1 MDHEN and CDR2 SYDVKM come from the germline V gene. V gave up 8 bases and J gave up 4 bases; unmatched junction bases: 8. CDR3 length: 13 residues. DNA of the CDR3: TGTGCCAGCTCGGGAGGAGGGCCGTACGAGCAGTACTTC. It specifies CASSGGGPYEQYF.

This chain uses TRBV28 with TRBJ1-1; unclear D gene. Per the germline V gene, CDR1 is MDHEN and CDR2 is SYDVKM. V was shortened by 7 bases and J by 4 bases, with 16 bases between the two germline ends. This CDR3 contains 14 residues. Here the CDR3 reads CASNPTREVTEAFF. The CDR3 nucleotides are TGTGCCAGCAACCCAACACGGGAAGTCACTGAAGCTTTCTTT.

Here the CDR3 DNA reads TGTGCCAGCAGCTTAGGGCAGCTCCCCGGCGAGCAGTACTTC. Amino acids: CASSLGQLPGEQYF. This chain joins TRBV11-2 and TRBJ2-7, with D uncertain. V gave up 1 base and J gave up 6 bases, with 13 bases separating them. This CDR3 is 14 amino acids long. CDR1 is SGHAT and CDR2 is FQNNGV in the germline V gene.